The next 10 T cell receptor beta chains were all read from a single sample in a study of T cell repertoires in ileal Crohn's disease. Only in-frame clones appear in the TCRdb table, and some are missing; sequencing was by immunoSEQ multiplex PCR. The table has 16,000 or so clones, roughly nine tenths seen once; the top ten hold roughly 7%. Time point reported: inflamed ileum from the surgical specimen. Specimen: ileal tissue. The source of these receptors is an adult with Crohn's disease.

This sequence joins TRBV5-4 and TRBJ1-5; 7 nucleotides line up with TRBD1. V trimming: 2 bases; J trimming: 7 bases; junction bases outside the gene matches: 0. CDR3 size: 12 residues. The germline V gene has CDR1 SGHNT and CDR2 YYREEE (reference sequence). The CDR3 sequence: CASSLQGQPQHF. The CDR3 DNA is TGTGCCAGCAGCTTACAGGGGCAGCCCCAGCATTTT.

The rearrangement joins TRBV2 to TRBJ1-4; D may be TRBD1 (5 bases). This CDR3 is 14 amino acids long. Trimming took off 6 bases at V and 5 bases at J, with 13 bases between the two ends. Germline-derived CDR1 and CDR2 are SNHLY and FYNNEI. As DNA, the CDR3 is TGTGCCAGCAGGATGGACACCGACAATGAAAAACTGTTTTTT. Translated: CASRMDTDNEKLFF.

This clone was counted once. The V and J genes are TRBV7-3 and TRBJ1-1, with D possibly TRBD1 on 5 matching bases. The CDR3 is made up of 13 amino acids. V lost 5 bases and J 1 base, leaving 8 bases between the germline ends. CDR1 and CDR2 (germline): SGHTA, FQGTGA. CDR3 sequence: CASSPGGNTEAFF. The DNA of the CDR3 is TGTGCCAGCAGCCCCGGGGGGAACACTGAAGCTTTCTTT.

The chain joins TRBV5-5 to TRBJ1-2, with 7 bases lining up with TRBD1. V gave up 0 bases and J gave up 3 bases; unmatched junction bases: 8. This CDR3 has 16 amino acids. Germline CDR1 reads SGHKS; CDR2 reads YYEKEE (reference sequence). CDR3 in DNA: TGTGCCAGCAGCTTGGCTAGGGGGCGCAGGGACTATGGCTACACCTTC. Protein sequence: CASSLARGRRDYGYTF.

The chain couples TRBV10-1 to TRBJ2-1; 15 positions agree with TRBD2. V shed 6 bases and J 5 bases; nucleotides not matched to a gene: 11. The CDR3 consists of 18 residues. CDR1 WNHNN and CDR2 SYGVQD come from the germline V gene (reference sequence). The CDR3 reads CASRRTSGGAICNNEQFF. CDR3 sequence (DNA): TGCGCCAGCAGAAGGACTAGCGGGGGGGCTATCTGTAACAATGAGCAGTTCTTC.

The table lists this clone with a count of one. This chain connects TRBV4-2 to TRBJ1-1; 8 bases line up with TRBD1. The germline V gene encodes CDR1 LGHNA and CDR2 YNFKEQ. Losses at the gene ends were 0 bases for V and 6 bases for J; bases not matched to a gene: 6. The CDR3 totals 15 residues. The CDR3 bases are TGTGCCAGCAGCCAAGATCAGGGGGCGACGTCTGAAGCTTTCTTT. Protein: CASSQDQGATSEAFF.

The V gene is TRBV7-6, the J gene TRBJ1-5; tentatively, D is TRBD1 (6 bases). Trimming left V 6 bases short and J 3 bases short, with 12 bases between. Germline lookup yields CDR1 SGHVS and CDR2 FNYEAQ. This CDR3 spans 14 amino acids. In nucleotides, the CDR3 is TGTGCCAGCAGTTCCACAGGGCCCAATCAGCCCCAGCATTTT. Its protein product is CASSSTGPNQPQHF.

V and J are TRBV10-2 and TRBJ2-7; D unresolved. The CDR3 has 12 residues. Germline loops: CDR1 WSHSY, CDR2 SAAADI. Trimming pared 3 bases from V and 2 bases from J, leaving 5 bases between. The CDR3 DNA sequence: TGCGCCAGCAGTGACAGACCCTACGAGCAGTACTTC. Residues: CASSDRPYEQYF.

V is TRBV6-6 and J is TRBJ2-1; TRBD1 aligns across 8 bases. Trimming removed 2 bases from V and 5 bases from J; junction bases left unmatched: 5. The CDR3 contains 15 residues. Germline V gene data show CDR1 as MNHNY and CDR2 as SVGAGI (reference sequence). CDR3: CASSYPGQGDNEQFF. The CDR3 DNA follows: TGTGCCAGCAGTTACCCCGGACAGGGAGACAATGAGCAGTTCTTC.

This chain links TRBV18 with TRBJ2-3, with no clear D. Germline CDR1 reads KGHSH; CDR2 reads LQKENI. The CDR3 covers 14 residues. With 5 bases removed from V and 1 base from J, the gap between germline ends came to 10 bases. This CDR3 reads CASSGEVGTDTQYF. The CDR3, as DNA: TGTGCCAGCTCAGGAGAGGTCGGCACAGATACGCAGTATTTT.